The 2 T cell receptor beta chains below were found in one sample sequenced in a study of early T cells in non-severe SARS-CoV-2 infection. TCRdb re-derived calls from the 5' RACE reads in MiXCR, one entry per CDR3 protein. Of tens of thousands of distinct CDR3 sequences in the sample, approximately 4.4% were seen once. Sequenced material: whole blood. These receptors came from an adult who was a healthcare worker with PCR-confirmed SARS-CoV-2 infection or an uninfected control (not recorded which).

Ten or more counts support this clonotype. This chain links TRBV7-2 with TRBJ1-3; D is unresolved. Trimming took off 2 bases at V and 4 bases at J, with 9 bases between the two ends. Germline V gives CDR1 SGHTA, CDR2 FQGNSA. There are 14 residues in the CDR3. As DNA, the CDR3 is TGTGCCAGCAGCTTACGGGAGCTGGGAAACACCATATATTTT. This sequence encodes CASSLRELGNTIYF.

The table lists this clonotype with many counts. CDR3 protein: CASTKAYEQYF. CDR3 nucleotide sequence: TGTGCCAGCACCAAAGCGTACGAGCAGTACTTC. The chain employs TRBV6-2 or TRBV6-3 and TRBJ2-7; D unresolved. Looked up from germline, CDR1 is MNHEY and CDR2 is SVGEGT. The CDR3 runs 11 residues. Trimming stripped 7 bases from V and 4 bases from J, with 8 bases between.